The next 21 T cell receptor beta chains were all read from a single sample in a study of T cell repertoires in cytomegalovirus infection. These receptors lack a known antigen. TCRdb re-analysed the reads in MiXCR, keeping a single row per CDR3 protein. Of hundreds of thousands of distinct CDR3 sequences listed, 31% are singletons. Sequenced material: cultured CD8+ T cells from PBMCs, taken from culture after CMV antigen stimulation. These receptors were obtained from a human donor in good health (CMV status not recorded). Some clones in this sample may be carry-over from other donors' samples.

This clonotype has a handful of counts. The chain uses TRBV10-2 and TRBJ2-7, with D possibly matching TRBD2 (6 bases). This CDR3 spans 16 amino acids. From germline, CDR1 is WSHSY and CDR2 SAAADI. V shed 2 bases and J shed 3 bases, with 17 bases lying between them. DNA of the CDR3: TGCGCCAGCAGTGAGGGCGTTAGTGGTAGCGGCTACGAGCAGTACGTC. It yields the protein CASSEGVSGSGYEQYV.

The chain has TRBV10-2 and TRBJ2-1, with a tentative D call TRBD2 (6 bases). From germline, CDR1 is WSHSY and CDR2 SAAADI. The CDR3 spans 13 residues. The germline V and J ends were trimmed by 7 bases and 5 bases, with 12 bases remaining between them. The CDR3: CASTDWGDNEQFF. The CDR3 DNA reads TGCGCCAGCACCGACTGGGGGGACAATGAGCAGTTCTTC.

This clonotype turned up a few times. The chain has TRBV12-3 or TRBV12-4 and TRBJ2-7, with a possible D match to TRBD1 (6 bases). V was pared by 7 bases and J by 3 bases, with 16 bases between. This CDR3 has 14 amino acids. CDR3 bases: TGTGCCAGCAATCAGGACGGACAGATCTACGAGCAGTACTTC. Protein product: CASNQDGQIYEQYF.

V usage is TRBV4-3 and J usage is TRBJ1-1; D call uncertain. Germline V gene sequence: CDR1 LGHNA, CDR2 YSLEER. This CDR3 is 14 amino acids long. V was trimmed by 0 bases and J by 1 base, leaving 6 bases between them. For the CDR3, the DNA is TGCGCCAGCAGCCAAGACAGCAGGAACACTGAAGCTTTCTTT. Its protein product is CASSQDSRNTEAFF.

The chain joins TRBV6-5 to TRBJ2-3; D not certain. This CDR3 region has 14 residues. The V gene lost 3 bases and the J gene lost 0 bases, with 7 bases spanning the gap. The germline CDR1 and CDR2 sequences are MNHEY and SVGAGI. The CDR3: CASSYLSSTDTQYF. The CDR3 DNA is TGTGCCAGCAGTTATCTTAGTAGCACAGATACGCAGTATTTT.

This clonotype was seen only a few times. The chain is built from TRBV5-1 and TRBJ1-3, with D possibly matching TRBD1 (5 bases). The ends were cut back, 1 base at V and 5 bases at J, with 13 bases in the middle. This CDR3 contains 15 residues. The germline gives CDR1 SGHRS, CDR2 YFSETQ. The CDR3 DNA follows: TGCGCCAGCAGCTTGAACCGGGGGGTGAGAAACACCATATATTTT. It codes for CASSLNRGVRNTIYF.

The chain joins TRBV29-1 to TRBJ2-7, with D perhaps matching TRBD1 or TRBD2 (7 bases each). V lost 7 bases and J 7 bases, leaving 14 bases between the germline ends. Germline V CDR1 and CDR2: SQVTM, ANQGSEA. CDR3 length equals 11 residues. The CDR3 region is CSAAQGGEQYV. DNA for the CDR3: TGCAGCGCCGCCCAGGGGGGGGAGCAGTACGTC.

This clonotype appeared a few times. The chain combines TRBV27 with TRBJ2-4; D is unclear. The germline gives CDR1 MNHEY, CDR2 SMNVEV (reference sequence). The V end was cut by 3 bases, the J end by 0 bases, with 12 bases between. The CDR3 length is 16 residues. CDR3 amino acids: CASSFGDPVAKNIQYF. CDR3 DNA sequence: TGTGCCAGCAGTTTTGGCGACCCAGTAGCCAAAAACATTCAGTACTTC.

CDR3 in amino acids: CASSPGAGGLEQYF. CDR3 sequence (DNA): TGTGCCAGCAGCCCCGGAGCGGGGGGGCTTGAGCAGTACTTC. This chain joins TRBV13 and TRBJ2-7; 10 bases line up with TRBD2. With V trimmed by 5 bases and J by 7 bases, 8 bases remained unmatched. CDR1 is PRHDT and CDR2 is FYEKMQ in the germline V gene (reference sequence). The CDR3 runs to 14 residues.

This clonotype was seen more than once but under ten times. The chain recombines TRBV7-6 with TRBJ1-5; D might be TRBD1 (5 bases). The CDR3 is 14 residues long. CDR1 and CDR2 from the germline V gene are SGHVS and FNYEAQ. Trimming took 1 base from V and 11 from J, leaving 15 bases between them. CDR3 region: CASSLGDFGGAQHF. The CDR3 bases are TGTGCCAGCAGCTTAGGAGACTTTGGAGGGGCCCAGCATTTT.

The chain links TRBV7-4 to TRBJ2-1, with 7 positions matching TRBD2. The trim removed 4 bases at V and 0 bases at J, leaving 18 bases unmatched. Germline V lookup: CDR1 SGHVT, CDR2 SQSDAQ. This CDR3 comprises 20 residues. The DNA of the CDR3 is TGTGCCAGCAGCTGGGCGCTTTATCGCGGAGGACTAGTCTCCTACAATGAGCAGTTCTTC. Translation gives CASSWALYRGGLVSYNEQFF.

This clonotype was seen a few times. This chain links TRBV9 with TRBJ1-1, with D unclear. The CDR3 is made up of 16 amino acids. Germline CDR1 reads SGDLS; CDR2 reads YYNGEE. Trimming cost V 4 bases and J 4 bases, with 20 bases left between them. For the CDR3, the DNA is TGTGCCAGCAGCCCTCGCCCCGTCCCAAGAGGCACTGAAGCTTTCTTT. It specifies CASSPRPVPRGTEAFF.

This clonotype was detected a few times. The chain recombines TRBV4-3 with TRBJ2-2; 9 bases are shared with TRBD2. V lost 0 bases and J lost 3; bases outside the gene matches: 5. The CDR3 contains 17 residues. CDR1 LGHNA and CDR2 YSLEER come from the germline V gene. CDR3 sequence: CASSQDRLAGYTGELFF. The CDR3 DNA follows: TGCGCCAGCAGCCAAGATAGGCTAGCGGGGTACACCGGGGAGCTGTTTTTT.

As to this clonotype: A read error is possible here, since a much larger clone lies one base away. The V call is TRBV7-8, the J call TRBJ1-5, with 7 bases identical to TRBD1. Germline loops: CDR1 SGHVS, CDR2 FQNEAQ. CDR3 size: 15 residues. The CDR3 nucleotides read TGTGCCAGCAGCTTAACCGGGACAGAGAATCAGTCCCAGCATTTT. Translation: CASSLTGTENQSQHF.

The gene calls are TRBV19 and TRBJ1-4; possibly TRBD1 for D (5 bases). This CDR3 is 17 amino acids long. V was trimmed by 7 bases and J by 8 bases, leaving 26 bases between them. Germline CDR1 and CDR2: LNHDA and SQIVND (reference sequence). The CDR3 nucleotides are TGTGCCAGTACAAATATTAGGGGAACCTTCGGAGAGGAAAAACTGTTTTTT. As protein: CASTNIRGTFGEEKLFF.

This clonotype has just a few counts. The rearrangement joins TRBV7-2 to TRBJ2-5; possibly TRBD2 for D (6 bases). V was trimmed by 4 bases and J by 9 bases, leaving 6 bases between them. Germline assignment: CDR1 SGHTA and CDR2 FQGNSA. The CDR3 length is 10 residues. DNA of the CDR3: TGTGCCAGCAGCTCGGGGGCCCAGTACTTC. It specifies CASSSGAQYF. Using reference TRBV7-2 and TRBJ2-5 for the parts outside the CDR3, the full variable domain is GAGVSQSPSNKVTEKGKDVELRCDPISGHTALYWYRQSLGQGLEFLIYFQGNSAPDKSGLPSDRFSAERTGGSVSTLTIQRTQQEDSAVYLCASSSGAQYFGPGTRLLVL.

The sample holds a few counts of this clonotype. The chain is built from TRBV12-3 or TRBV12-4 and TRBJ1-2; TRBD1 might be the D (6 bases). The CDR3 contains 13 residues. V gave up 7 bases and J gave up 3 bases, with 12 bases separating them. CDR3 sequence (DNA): TGTGCCAGCAAGAAGGACAGCTACTATGGCTACACCTTC. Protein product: CASKKDSYYGYTF.

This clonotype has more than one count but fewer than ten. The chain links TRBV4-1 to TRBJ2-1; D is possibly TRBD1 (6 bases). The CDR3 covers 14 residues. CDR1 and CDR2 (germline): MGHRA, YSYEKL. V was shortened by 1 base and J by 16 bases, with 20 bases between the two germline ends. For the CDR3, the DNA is TGCGCCAGCAGCCAAGTAGGATCCCAACAGGGAGAATTCTTC. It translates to CASSQVGSQQGEFF.

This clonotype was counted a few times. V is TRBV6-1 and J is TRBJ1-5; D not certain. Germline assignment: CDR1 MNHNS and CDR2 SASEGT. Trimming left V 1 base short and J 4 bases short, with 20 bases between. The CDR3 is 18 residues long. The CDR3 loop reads CASSEVQGRAPYNQPQHF. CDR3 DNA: TGTGCCAGCAGTGAAGTACAAGGGCGGGCACCATATAATCAGCCCCAGCATTTT.

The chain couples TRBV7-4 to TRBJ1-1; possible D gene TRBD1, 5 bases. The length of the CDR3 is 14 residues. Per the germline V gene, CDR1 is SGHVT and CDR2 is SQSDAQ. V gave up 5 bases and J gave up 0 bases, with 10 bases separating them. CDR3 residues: CASSAGLLNTEAFF. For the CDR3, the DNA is TGTGCCAGCAGCGCGGGACTCCTGAACACTGAAGCTTTCTTT.

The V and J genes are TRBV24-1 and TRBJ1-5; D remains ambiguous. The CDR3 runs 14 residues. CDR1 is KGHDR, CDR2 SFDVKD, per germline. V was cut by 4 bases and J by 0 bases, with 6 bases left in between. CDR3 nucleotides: TGTGCCACCAGTGACCAGTATAGCAATCAGCCCCAGCATTTT. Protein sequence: CATSDQYSNQPQHF.